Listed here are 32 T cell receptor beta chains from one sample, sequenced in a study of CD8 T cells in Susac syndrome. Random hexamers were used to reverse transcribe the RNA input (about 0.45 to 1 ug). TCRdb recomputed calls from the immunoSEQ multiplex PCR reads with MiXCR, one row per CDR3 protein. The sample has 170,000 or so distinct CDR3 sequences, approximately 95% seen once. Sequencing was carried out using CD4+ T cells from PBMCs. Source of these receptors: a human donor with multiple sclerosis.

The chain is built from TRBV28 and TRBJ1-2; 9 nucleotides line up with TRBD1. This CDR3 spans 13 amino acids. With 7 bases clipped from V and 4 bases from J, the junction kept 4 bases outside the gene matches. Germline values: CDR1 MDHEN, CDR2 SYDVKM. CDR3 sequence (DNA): TGTGCCAGCACTTTGGACAGGGGCTATGGCTACACCTTC. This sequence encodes CASTLDRGYGYTF.

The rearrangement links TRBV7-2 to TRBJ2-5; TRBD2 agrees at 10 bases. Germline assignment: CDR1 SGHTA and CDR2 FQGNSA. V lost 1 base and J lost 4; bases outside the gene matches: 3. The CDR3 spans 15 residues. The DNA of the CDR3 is TGTGCCAGCAGCTTAGTCCGACTAGCGGGAGAGACCCAGTACTTC. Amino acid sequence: CASSLVRLAGETQYF.

The CDR3 here is CASSTTGTDTQYF. DNA for the CDR3: TGTGCCAGCAGCACGACCGGGACAGATACGCAGTATTTT. This rearrangement joins TRBV5-4 to TRBJ2-3; D remains unclear. The germline V gene has CDR1 SGHNT and CDR2 YYREEE (reference sequence). The germline V and J ends were trimmed by 4 bases and 3 bases, with 9 bases remaining between them. The CDR3 is made up of 13 amino acids.

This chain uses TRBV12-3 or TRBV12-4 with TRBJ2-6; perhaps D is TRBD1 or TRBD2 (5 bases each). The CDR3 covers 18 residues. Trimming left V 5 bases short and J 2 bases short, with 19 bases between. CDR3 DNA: TGTGCCAGCAGTCCCACCCGGGGACGGCGGACTGGGGCCAACGTCCTGACTTTC. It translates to CASSPTRGRRTGANVLTF.

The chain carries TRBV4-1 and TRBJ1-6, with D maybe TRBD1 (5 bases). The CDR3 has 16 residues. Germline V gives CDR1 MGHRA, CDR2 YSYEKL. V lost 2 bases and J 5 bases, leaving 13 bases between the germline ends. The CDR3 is CASSQKPGPDNSPLHF. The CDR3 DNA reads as TGCGCCAGCAGCCAAAAGCCGGGACCTGATAATTCACCCCTCCACTTT.

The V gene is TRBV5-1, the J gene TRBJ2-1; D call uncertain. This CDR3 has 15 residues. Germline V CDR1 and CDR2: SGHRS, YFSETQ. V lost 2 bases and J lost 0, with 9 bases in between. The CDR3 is CASSFITGSYNEQFF. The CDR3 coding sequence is TGCGCCAGCAGCTTTATTACGGGCTCCTACAATGAGCAGTTCTTC.

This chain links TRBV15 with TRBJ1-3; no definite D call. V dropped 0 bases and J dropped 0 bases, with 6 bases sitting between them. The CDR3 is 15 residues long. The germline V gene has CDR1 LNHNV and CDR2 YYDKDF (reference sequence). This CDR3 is CATSRDRYSGNTIYF. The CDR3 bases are TGTGCCACCAGCAGAGATCGTTACTCTGGAAACACCATATATTTT.

CDR3 sequence reads: CAWSVQRRTAKAGANVLTF. DNA for the CDR3: TGTGCCTGGAGTGTACAACGGAGGACAGCCAAGGCTGGGGCCAACGTCCTGACTTTC. The chain uses TRBV30 and TRBJ2-6; D possibly corresponds to TRBD1 (6 bases). Germline V CDR1 and CDR2: GTSNPN, SVGIG (reference sequence). Trimming took off 0 bases at V and 2 bases at J, with 20 bases between the two ends. The CDR3 contains 19 residues.

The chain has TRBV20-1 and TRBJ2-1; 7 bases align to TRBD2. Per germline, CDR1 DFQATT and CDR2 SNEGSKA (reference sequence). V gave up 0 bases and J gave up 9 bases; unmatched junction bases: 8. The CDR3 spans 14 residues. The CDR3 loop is CSARDSRERAEQFF. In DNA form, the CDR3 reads TGCAGTGCTAGAGATTCGCGGGAGAGGGCTGAGCAGTTCTTC.

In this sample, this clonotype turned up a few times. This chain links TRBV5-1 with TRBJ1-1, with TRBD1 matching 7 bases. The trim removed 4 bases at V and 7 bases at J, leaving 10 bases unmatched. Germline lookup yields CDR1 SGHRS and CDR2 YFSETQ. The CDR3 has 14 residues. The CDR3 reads CASSPSLGTDEAFF. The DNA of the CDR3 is TGCGCCAGCAGCCCGTCCCTTGGGACAGATGAAGCTTTCTTT.

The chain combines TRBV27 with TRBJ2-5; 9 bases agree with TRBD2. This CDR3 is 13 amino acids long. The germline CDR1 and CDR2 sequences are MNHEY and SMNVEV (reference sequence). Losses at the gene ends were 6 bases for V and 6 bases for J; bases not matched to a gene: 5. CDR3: CASRVTSGKTQYF. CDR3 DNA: TGTGCCAGCAGAGTGACTAGCGGAAAGACCCAGTACTTC.

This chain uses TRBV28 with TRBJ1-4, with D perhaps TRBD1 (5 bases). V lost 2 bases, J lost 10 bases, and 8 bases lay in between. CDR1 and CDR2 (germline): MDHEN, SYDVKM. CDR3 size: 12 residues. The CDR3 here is CASSLGTPKLFF. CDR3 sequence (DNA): TGTGCCAGCAGTTTAGGGACCCCAAAACTGTTTTTT. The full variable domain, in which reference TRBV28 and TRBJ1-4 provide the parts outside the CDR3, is DVKVTQSSRYLVKRTGEKVFLECVQDMDHENMFWYRQDPGLGLRLIYFSYDVKMKEKGDIPEGYSVSREKKERFSLILESASTNQTSMYLCASSLGTPKLFFGSGTQLSVL.

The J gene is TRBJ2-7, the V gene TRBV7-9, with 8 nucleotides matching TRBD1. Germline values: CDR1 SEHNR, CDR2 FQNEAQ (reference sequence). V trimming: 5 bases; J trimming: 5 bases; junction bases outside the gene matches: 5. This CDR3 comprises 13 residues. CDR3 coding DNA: TGTGCCAGCAGCAACCAGGGGGCTGACGAGCAGTACTTC. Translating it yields CASSNQGADEQYF.

CDR3 sequence (DNA): TGTGCCAGCAGCTTAGGAGGGGGGGGCGCCAACTATGGCTACACCTTC. Amino acids: CASSLGGGGANYGYTF. This chain links TRBV7-2 with TRBJ1-2; TRBD1 is a possible D gene (6 bases). There are 16 residues in the CDR3. Trimming took off 1 base at V and 2 bases at J, with 14 bases between the two ends. CDR1 is SGHTA, CDR2 FQGNSA, per germline. Using reference TRBV7-2 and TRBJ1-2 for the parts outside the CDR3, the full variable domain is GAGVSQSPSNKVTEKGKDVELRCDPISGHTALYWYRQSLGQGLEFLIYFQGNSAPDKSGLPSDRFSAERTGGSVSTLTIQRTQQEDSAVYLCASSLGGGGANYGYTFGSGTRLTVV.

The CDR3 region has the DNA TGTGCCTGGAGGAAGGTACCTCTCCCCGAGCAGTACTTC. Translation: CAWRKVPLPEQYF. The chain couples TRBV30 to TRBJ2-7; D unclear. V gave up 3 bases and J gave up 6 bases, with 15 bases separating them. CDR1 GTSNPN and CDR2 SVGIG come from the germline V gene (reference sequence). The CDR3 is made up of 13 amino acids.

The CDR3 region is CASSTGYYGYTF. DNA for the CDR3: TGTGCCAGCAGTACAGGATACTATGGCTACACCTTC. The chain links TRBV28 to TRBJ1-2; the D gene is possibly TRBD1 (5 bases). V lost 5 bases to trimming and J lost 3 bases, with 7 bases between them. The germline V gene has CDR1 MDHEN and CDR2 SYDVKM. The CDR3 spans 12 residues.

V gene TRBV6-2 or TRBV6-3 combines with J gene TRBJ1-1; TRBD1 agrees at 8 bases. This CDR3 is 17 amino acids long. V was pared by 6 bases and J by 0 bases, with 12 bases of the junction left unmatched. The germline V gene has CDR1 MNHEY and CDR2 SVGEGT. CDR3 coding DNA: TGTGCCAGCAGCTCGACCGACAGGGGATCTTTGAACACTGAAGCTTTCTTT. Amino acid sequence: CASSSTDRGSLNTEAFF.

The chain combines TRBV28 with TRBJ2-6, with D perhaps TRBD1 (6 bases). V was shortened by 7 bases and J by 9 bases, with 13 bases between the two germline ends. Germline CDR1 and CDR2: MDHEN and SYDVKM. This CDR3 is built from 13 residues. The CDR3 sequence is CASTRTGSNVLTF. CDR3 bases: TGTGCCAGCACGCGTACAGGGAGCAACGTCCTGACTTTC. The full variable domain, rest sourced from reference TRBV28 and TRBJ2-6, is DVKVTQSSRYLVKRTGEKVFLECVQDMDHENMFWYRQDPGLGLRLIYFSYDVKMKEKGDIPEGYSVSREKKERFSLILESASTNQTSMYLCASTRTGSNVLTFGAGSRLTVL.

The CDR3: CAISGRVAPYNEQFF. In DNA form, the CDR3 reads TGTGCCATCAGTGGGCGGGTGGCTCCCTACAATGAGCAGTTCTTC. The J gene is TRBJ2-1, the V gene TRBV10-3; possibly TRBD2 for D (5 bases). The V gene's germline CDR1 is ENHRY and CDR2 SYGVKD. Trimming pared 4 bases from V and 2 bases from J, leaving 12 bases between. The CDR3 has 15 amino acids.

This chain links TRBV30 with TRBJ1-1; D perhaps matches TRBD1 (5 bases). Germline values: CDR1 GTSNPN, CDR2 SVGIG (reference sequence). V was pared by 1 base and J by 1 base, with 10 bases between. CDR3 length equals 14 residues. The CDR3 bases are TGTGCCTGGAGTGCAATCGACAGGAACACTGAAGCTTTCTTT. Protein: CAWSAIDRNTEAFF.

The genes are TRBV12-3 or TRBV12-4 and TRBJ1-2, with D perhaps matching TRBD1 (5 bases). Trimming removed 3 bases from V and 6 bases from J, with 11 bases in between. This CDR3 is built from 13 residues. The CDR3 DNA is TGTGCCAGCAGTTTCGGCCAGGGACATGGCTACACCTTC. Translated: CASSFGQGHGYTF.

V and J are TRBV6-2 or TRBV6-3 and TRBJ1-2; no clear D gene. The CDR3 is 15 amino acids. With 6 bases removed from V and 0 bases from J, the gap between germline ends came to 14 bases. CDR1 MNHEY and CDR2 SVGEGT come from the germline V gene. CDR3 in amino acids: CASRKSRVTNYGYTF. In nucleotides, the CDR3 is TGTGCCAGCAGGAAGTCCCGTGTGACTAACTATGGCTACACCTTC.

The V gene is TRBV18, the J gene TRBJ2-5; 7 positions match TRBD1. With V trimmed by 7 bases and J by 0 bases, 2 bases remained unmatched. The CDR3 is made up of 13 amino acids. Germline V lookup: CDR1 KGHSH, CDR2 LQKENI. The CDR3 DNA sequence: TGTGCCAGCTGGGACAGAAACCAAGAGACCCAGTACTTC. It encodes CASWDRNQETQYF.

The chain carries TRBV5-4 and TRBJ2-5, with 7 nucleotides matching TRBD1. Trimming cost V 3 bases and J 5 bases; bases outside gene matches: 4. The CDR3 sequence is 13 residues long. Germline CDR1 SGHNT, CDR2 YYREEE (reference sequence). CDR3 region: CASSWDRGETQYF. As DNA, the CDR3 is TGTGCCAGCAGCTGGGACAGAGGGGAGACCCAGTACTTC. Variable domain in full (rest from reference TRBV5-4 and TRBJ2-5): ETGVTQSPTHLIKTRGQQVTLRCSSQSGHNTVSWYQQALGQGPQFIFQYYREEENGRGNFPPRFSGLQFPNYSSELNVNALELDDSALYLCASSWDRGETQYFGPGTRLLVL.

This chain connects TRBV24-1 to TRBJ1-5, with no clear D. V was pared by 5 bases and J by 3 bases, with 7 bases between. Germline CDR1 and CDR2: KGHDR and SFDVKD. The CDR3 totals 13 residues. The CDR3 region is CATSVRDNQPQHF. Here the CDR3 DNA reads TGTGCCACCAGTGTCAGAGACAATCAGCCCCAGCATTTT.

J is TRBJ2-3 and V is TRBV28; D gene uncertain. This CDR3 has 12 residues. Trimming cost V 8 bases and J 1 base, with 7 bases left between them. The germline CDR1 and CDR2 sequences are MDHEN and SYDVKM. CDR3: CASLGRTDTQYF. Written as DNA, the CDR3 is TGTGCCAGCTTAGGTCGCACAGATACGCAGTATTTT.

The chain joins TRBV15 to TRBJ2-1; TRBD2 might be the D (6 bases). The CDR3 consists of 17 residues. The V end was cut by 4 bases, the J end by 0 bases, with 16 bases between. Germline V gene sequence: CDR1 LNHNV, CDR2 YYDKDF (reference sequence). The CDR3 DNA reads TGTGCCACCAGCAAAGACCTTCTAGCGACCTCCTACAATGAGCAGTTCTTC. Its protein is CATSKDLLATSYNEQFF. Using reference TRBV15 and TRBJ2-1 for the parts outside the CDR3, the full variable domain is DAMVIQNPRYQVTQFGKPVTLSCSQTLNHNVMYWYQQKSSQAPKLLFHYYDKDFNNEADTPDNFQSRRPNTSFCFLDIRSPGLGDTAMYLCATSKDLLATSYNEQFFGPGTRLTVL.

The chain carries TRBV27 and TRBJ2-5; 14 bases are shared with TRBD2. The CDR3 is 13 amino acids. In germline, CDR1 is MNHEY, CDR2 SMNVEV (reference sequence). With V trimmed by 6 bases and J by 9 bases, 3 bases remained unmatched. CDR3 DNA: TGTGCCAGCAGCCAGACTAGCGGGGGGGCCCAGTACTTC. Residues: CASSQTSGGAQYF.

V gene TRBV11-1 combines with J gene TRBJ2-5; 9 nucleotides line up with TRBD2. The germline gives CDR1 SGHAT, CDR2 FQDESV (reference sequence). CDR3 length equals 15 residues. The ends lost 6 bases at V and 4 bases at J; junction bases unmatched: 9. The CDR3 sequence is CASSTRGGARETQYF. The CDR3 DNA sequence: TGTGCCAGCAGTACCCGCGGGGGGGCCCGAGAGACCCAGTACTTC.

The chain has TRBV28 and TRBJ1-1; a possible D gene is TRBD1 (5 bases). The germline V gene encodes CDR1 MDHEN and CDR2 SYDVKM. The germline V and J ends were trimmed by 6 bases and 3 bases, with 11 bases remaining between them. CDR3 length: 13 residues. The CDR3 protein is CASRARVYTEAFF. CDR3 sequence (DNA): TGTGCCAGCAGAGCCAGGGTATACACTGAAGCTTTCTTT.

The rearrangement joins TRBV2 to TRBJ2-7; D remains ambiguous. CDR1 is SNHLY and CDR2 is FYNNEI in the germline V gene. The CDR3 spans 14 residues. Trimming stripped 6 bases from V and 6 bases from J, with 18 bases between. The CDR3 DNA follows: TGTGCCAGCAGCCTAGGGAACAGTGACTCCGAGCAGTACTTC. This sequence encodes CASSLGNSDSEQYF.

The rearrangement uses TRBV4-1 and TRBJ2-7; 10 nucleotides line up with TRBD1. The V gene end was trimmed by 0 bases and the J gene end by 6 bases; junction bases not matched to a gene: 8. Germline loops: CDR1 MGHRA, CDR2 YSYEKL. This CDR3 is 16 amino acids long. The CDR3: CASSQDPGTGAPEQYF. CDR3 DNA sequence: TGCGCCAGCAGCCAAGATCCCGGGACAGGGGCCCCCGAGCAGTACTTC.